Below are 20 T cell receptor beta chains sequenced from a single sample in a study of T cell responses to AZD1222 COVID-19 vaccine. Sequenced by immunoSEQ multiplex PCR; TCRdb stores in-frame clones only, minus some. Altogether roughly 100,000 clones are present, roughly 91% being singletons, with the ten largest covering over 40%. The sample consisted of peripheral blood, taken on day 0 of AZD1222 vaccination. The receptors stem from an adult in good health.

This clone was recorded once. The chain combines TRBV3-1 (or the pseudogene TRBV3-2) with TRBJ1-6; D not certain. This CDR3 comprises 13 residues. V lost 4 bases and J lost 9, with 10 bases in between. Germline V lookup: CDR1 LGHDT, CDR2 YNNKEL (reference sequence). CDR3 residues: CASSPLWVSPLHF. The CDR3 DNA is TGTGCCAGCAGCCCCCTTTGGGTTTCACCCCTCCACTTT.

The chain recombines TRBV6-5 with TRBJ2-7, with 7 bases identical to TRBD2. The V gene end was trimmed by 0 bases and the J gene end by 6 bases; junction bases not matched to a gene: 8. The CDR3 is 15 amino acids. Germline V gene sequence: CDR1 MNHEY, CDR2 SVGAGI. CDR3 DNA: TGTGCCAGCAGTTACTCTCGGACTAGTCGTTCCGAGCAGTACTTC. Translation gives CASSYSRTSRSEQYF.

V and J are TRBV10-3 and TRBJ2-1; tentatively, D is TRBD2 (6 bases). This CDR3 spans 12 amino acids. Trimming removed 6 bases from V and 8 bases from J, with 11 bases in between. Germline V gene lookup returns CDR1 ENHRY and CDR2 SYGVKD. The CDR3 spells CAIRGGGDEQFF. The CDR3 DNA follows: TGTGCCATCAGGGGGGGAGGCGATGAGCAGTTCTTC.

In DNA, the CDR3 is TGTGCCAGCAGCCAAGTTCCCCTATCCCAGCAGTACTTC. This translates into CASSQVPLSQQYF. The gene calls are TRBV3-1 (or the pseudogene TRBV3-2) and TRBJ2-7, with D uncertain. Trimming cost V 1 base and J 8 bases, with 12 bases left between them. CDR3 length: 13 residues. Looked up from germline, CDR1 is LGHDT and CDR2 is YNNKEL (reference sequence).

V usage is TRBV4-2 and J usage is TRBJ2-1, with 13 bases that match TRBD2. With 4 bases clipped from V and 9 bases from J, the junction kept 9 bases outside the gene matches. Germline values: CDR1 LGHNA, CDR2 YNFKEQ. CDR3 length: 16 residues. The CDR3, as DNA: TGTGCCAGCAGCCCTCGGACTAGCGGGAGCAGTGGTGAGCAGTTCTTC. Protein product: CASSPRTSGSSGEQFF.

CDR3 nucleotides: TGCGCCAGCAGCTTGGCCGGGCAGGGGAACACTGAAGCTTTCTTT. Its translation: CASSLAGQGNTEAFF. V usage is TRBV5-1 and J usage is TRBJ1-1; weak D call: TRBD1 (5 bases). V was clipped by 0 bases and J by 1 base, with 10 bases between them. Germline V lookup: CDR1 SGHRS, CDR2 YFSETQ. The CDR3 has 15 residues.

This chain links TRBV29-1 with TRBJ1-2; D remains unclear. The germline V and J ends were trimmed by 4 bases and 4 bases, with 10 bases remaining between them. This CDR3 spans 12 amino acids. Germline V lookup: CDR1 SQVTM, CDR2 ANQGSEA. CDR3 loop: CSVGETSYGYTF. The DNA for the CDR3 is TGCAGCGTTGGGGAGACGAGCTATGGCTACACCTTC. The complete variable domain, with remaining parts taken from reference TRBV29-1 and TRBJ1-2, reads SAVISQKPSRDICQRGTSLTIQCQVDSQVTMMFWYRQQPGQSLTLIATANQGSEATYESGFVIDKFPISRPNLTFSTLTVSNMSPEDSSIYLCSVGETSYGYTFGSGTRLTVV.

The chain is built from TRBV11-1 and TRBJ2-7; possible D gene TRBD1, 5 bases. Germline CDR1 reads SGHAT; CDR2 reads FQDESV (reference sequence). The V end was cut by 2 bases, the J end by 0 bases, with 11 bases between. CDR3 length: 15 residues. The chain's CDR3 is CASSLPGSFSYEQYF. DNA for the CDR3: TGTGCCAGCAGCTTACCAGGGTCGTTCTCCTACGAGCAGTACTTC.

The chain employs TRBV5-1 and TRBJ1-2; tentative D call: TRBD1 (5 bases). Germline CDR1 SGHRS, CDR2 YFSETQ. V dropped 0 bases and J dropped 8 bases, with 5 bases sitting between them. The CDR3 is made up of 11 amino acids. CDR3 bases: TGCGCCAGCAGCTTGGAGGGGGGCTACACCTTC. Translation: CASSLEGGYTF.

The chain links TRBV3-1 (or the pseudogene TRBV3-2) to TRBJ2-7, with 8 bases fitting TRBD1. This CDR3 is 15 amino acids long. CDR1 and CDR2 (germline): LGHDT, YNNKEL (reference sequence). V gave up 4 bases and J gave up 2 bases; unmatched junction bases: 7. CDR3 coding DNA: TGTGCCAGCAGCCCCAACGGACAGGGTCCCTACGAGCAGTACTTC. Protein product: CASSPNGQGPYEQYF.

The chain links TRBV19 to TRBJ1-4; perhaps TRBD1 as D (6 bases). V was shortened by 6 bases and J by 1 base, with 18 bases between the two germline ends. This CDR3 is built from 17 residues. Germline values: CDR1 LNHDA, CDR2 SQIVND (reference sequence). This CDR3 reads CASSPYVGGRTNEKLFF. In nucleotides, the CDR3 is TGTGCCAGTAGCCCGTATGTTGGGGGCAGAACTAATGAAAAACTGTTTTTT.

This clone is a singleton in its sample. The CDR3 DNA reads as TGTGCCTGGGGGACAGGGGGCTTCATCGGCTACACCTTC. It specifies CAWGTGGFIGYTF. The chain employs TRBV30 and TRBJ1-2; 12 nucleotides line up with TRBD1. Germline V gene data show CDR1 as GTSNPN and CDR2 as SVGIG (reference sequence). Unmatched junction bases numbered 6, after V lost 5 bases and J lost 8 bases. The CDR3 is 13 amino acids.

CDR3 DNA sequence: TGTGCCAGCTCACCCCATCTGAATCAGCCCCAGCATTTT. Amino acids: CASSPHLNQPQHF. The chain employs TRBV18 and TRBJ1-5; D gene uncertain. Germline CDR1 reads KGHSH; CDR2 reads LQKENI. The CDR3 runs to 13 residues. V shed 3 bases and J shed 4 bases, with 7 bases lying between them.

J is TRBJ2-2 and V is TRBV11-2; 15 bases are shared with TRBD2. The CDR3 has 17 amino acids. Trimming at V came to 5 bases and at J to 7 bases, leaving 8 bases not matched to a gene. Looked up from germline, CDR1 is SGHAT and CDR2 is FQNNGV. The CDR3 DNA sequence: TGTGCCAGCAGCCCCGGACTAGCGGGAGGGATAAGCGGGGAGCTGTTTTTT. This sequence encodes CASSPGLAGGISGELFF.

The chain joins TRBV29-1 to TRBJ1-4; maybe TRBD1 (6 bases). The CDR3 contains 13 residues. Germline V lookup: CDR1 SQVTM, CDR2 ANQGSEA. V was shortened by 4 bases and J by 6 bases, with 12 bases between the two germline ends. CDR3 in amino acids: CSVGTVLDEKLFF. DNA for the CDR3: TGCAGCGTTGGGACAGTCCTTGATGAAAAACTGTTTTTT.

This sequence joins TRBV5-1 and TRBJ2-1; 11 bases are shared with TRBD1. With V trimmed by 2 bases and J by 10 bases, 14 bases remained unmatched. The CDR3 has 17 amino acids. Looked up from germline, CDR1 is SGHRS and CDR2 is YFSETQ. The CDR3 coding sequence is TGCGCCAGCAGCTTAAATCCTCCCGGGACAGGGGGACGGGAGCAGTTCTTC. Protein product: CASSLNPPGTGGREQFF.

This clone was detected a few times. This sequence joins TRBV15 and TRBJ2-7, with a possible D match to TRBD2 (6 bases). This CDR3 comprises 14 residues. The germline V and J ends were trimmed by 0 bases and 7 bases, with 13 bases remaining between them. In germline, CDR1 is LNHNV, CDR2 YYDKDF (reference sequence). CDR3 residues: CATSREALGREQYF. The CDR3, as DNA: TGTGCCACCAGCAGAGAAGCTCTGGGGAGGGAGCAGTACTTC.

This chain uses TRBV14 with TRBJ2-7, with 11 bases identical to TRBD2. Trimming removed 4 bases from V and 6 bases from J; junction bases left unmatched: 8. CDR3 length: 15 amino acids. Per germline, CDR1 SGHDN and CDR2 FVKESK. Here the CDR3 DNA reads TGTGCCAGCAGCCTCCACTCCGGGACTAGCGGCGAGCAGTACTTC. Translated: CASSLHSGTSGEQYF.

The chain has TRBV7-9 and TRBJ2-3; D is possibly TRBD1 (6 bases). The CDR3 contains 14 residues. V gave up 5 bases and J gave up 4 bases, with 13 bases separating them. Germline CDR1 is SEHNR and CDR2 is FQNEAQ (reference sequence). CDR3 in amino acids: CASSPGTFPDTQYF. CDR3 coding DNA: TGTGCCAGCAGCCCCGGGACATTCCCAGATACGCAGTATTTT.

The chain joins TRBV5-1 to TRBJ1-4, with D possibly TRBD1 on 6 matching bases. The CDR3 runs 14 residues. From germline, CDR1 is SGHRS and CDR2 YFSETQ. Trimming left V 3 bases short and J 2 bases short, with 8 bases between. CDR3: CASSSQGTNEKLFF. For the CDR3, the DNA is TGCGCCAGCAGCTCGCAGGGGACTAATGAAAAACTGTTTTTT.